This TCR beta chain was identified in a study of blood T cell repertoires in COVID-19. For the study at large: The United States, Italy and Spain supplied acute and convalescent COVID-19 samples.

The CDR3 runs 14 residues. Trimming stripped 5 bases from V and 5 bases from J, with 13 bases between. Germline V gene lookup returns CDR1 SGHTA and CDR2 FQGTGA. The assay was immunoSEQ multiplex PCR, and TCRdb's table has in-frame clones only and misses some. This table has 100,000 to 150,000 clones, around four fifths appearing once. The specimen sequenced was peripheral blood. The sequence derives from a man between 60 and 70 years old with acute or convalescent COVID-19. The rearrangement links TRBV7-3 to TRBJ2-1; D may be TRBD2 (5 bases). In DNA form, the CDR3 reads TGTGCCAGCAGCCGTCTCAAGGAGGACAATGAGCAGTTCTTC. This codes for CASSRLKEDNEQFF. The complete variable domain, with remaining parts taken from reference TRBV7-3 and TRBJ2-1, reads GAGVSQTPSNKVTEKGKYVELRCDPISGHTALYWYRQSLGQGPEFLIYFQGTGAADDSGLPNDRFFAVRPEGSVSTLKIQRTERGDSAVYLCASSRLKEDNEQFFGPGTRLTVL.